The 21 T cell receptor beta chains below all came from one sample that was sequenced in a study of T-cell memory formation after mild COVID-19. MiXCR, applied by TCRdb to the 5' RACE reads, yields one record per CDR3 protein. The sample lists hundreds of thousands of distinct CDR3 sequences, about 24% seen once, with around 8.1% in the top ten. Sequenced input: PBMCs or a T cell subset sorted from them (not recorded which). The receptors stem from an adult woman who had mild COVID-19 (a few samples of this study predate the infection). Cell type and time point are not known.

This sequence joins TRBV5-6 and TRBJ2-7; tentatively, D is TRBD1 or TRBD2 (5 bases each). Germline V CDR1 and CDR2: SGHDT, YYEEEE. Trimming took off 4 bases at V and 5 bases at J, with 16 bases between the two ends. The length of the CDR3 is 14 residues. This chain's CDR3 is CASSPRGAGNEQYF. CDR3 bases: TGTGCCAGCAGCCCGAGAGGGGCAGGGAACGAGCAGTACTTC. Full variable domain (remainder filled in from reference TRBV5-6 and TRBJ2-7): DAGVTQSPTHLIKTRGQQVTLRCSPKSGHDTVSWYQQALGQGPQFIFQYYEEEERQRGNFPDRFSGHQFPNYSSELNVNALLLGDSALYLCASSPRGAGNEQYFGPGTRLTVT.

The rearrangement joins TRBV18 to TRBJ1-5; D unclear. The germline V gene has CDR1 KGHSH and CDR2 LQKENI. The CDR3 contains 14 residues. V was pared by 1 base and J by 7 bases, with 11 bases between. The CDR3 region is CASSPQGMIQPQHF. CDR3 nucleotides: TGTGCCAGCTCACCACAGGGTATGATACAGCCCCAGCATTTT.

This sequence joins TRBV15 and TRBJ1-1; 7 bases fit TRBD1. V dropped 0 bases and J dropped 5; count of bases not matched to a gene: 6. The germline V gene encodes CDR1 LNHNV and CDR2 YYDKDF (reference sequence). This CDR3 spans 15 amino acids. The CDR3 region has the DNA TGTGCCACCAGCAGAGAGGTGACAGGGTGGACTGAAGCTTTCTTT. It codes for CATSREVTGWTEAFF.

The chain joins TRBV24-1 to TRBJ2-2; tentatively, D is TRBD1 or TRBD2 (5 bases each). The germline gives CDR1 KGHDR, CDR2 SFDVKD. This CDR3 contains 14 residues. The V end was cut by 8 bases, the J end by 2 bases, with 11 bases between. CDR3 nucleotides: TGTGCCACCATGAGGGGAAAAAACACCGGGGAGCTGTTTTTT. Its translation: CATMRGKNTGELFF.

The rearrangement joins TRBV12-3 or TRBV12-4 to TRBJ1-1, with D maybe TRBD1 (5 bases). The CDR3 length is 14 residues. V was trimmed by 5 bases and J by 3 bases, leaving 13 bases between them. CDR3 protein: CASSPRDRYTEAFF. The CDR3, as DNA: TGTGCCAGCAGTCCAAGGGACCGCTACACTGAAGCTTTCTTT.

This clonotype was seen ten or more times. The CDR3 region has the DNA TGTGCCAGCAGTTCACTACTAGCATCGGATACGCAGTATTTT. As protein: CASSSLLASDTQYF. The chain has TRBV6-2 or TRBV6-3 and TRBJ2-3; tentative D call: TRBD2 (6 bases). Germline CDR1 MNHEY, CDR2 SVGEGT. Trimming removed 4 bases at V and 6 bases at J, with 14 bases between. The CDR3 is 14 amino acids.

The table lists this clonotype with a few counts. The J gene is TRBJ2-1, the V gene TRBV6-1; D remains ambiguous. Germline CDR1 MNHNS, CDR2 SASEGT. Trimming stripped 6 bases from V and 7 bases from J, with 13 bases between. The CDR3 runs 13 residues. The CDR3 nucleotides are TGTGCCAGCAGGTTGACCGCCACGAATGAGCAGTTCTTC. Its translation: CASRLTATNEQFF.

About this clonotype itself: Germline is not matched at one junction end, which may reflect a read error. This chain connects TRBV12-3 or TRBV12-4 to TRBJ2-2; TRBD2 agrees at 9 bases. The CDR3 covers 15 residues. Here the CDR3 reads CASSLAGPSTGELFF. The CDR3 DNA reads as TGTGCCAGCAGTCTAGCGGGGCCCTCGACCGGGGAGCTGTTTTTT.

As concerns this clonotype: A much bigger clone sits one base away, suggesting this may be a read error. This rearrangement joins TRBV7-9 to TRBJ1-6, with D possibly being TRBD1 (6 bases). The CDR3 runs to 16 residues. The germline V gene has CDR1 SEHNR and CDR2 FQNEAQ (reference sequence). The CDR3 reads CSSSSTGTTGNSPLHF. The CDR3 DNA follows: TGTTCCAGCAGCTCCACCGGGACAACAGGGAACTCACCCCTCCACTTT.

J is TRBJ1-2 and V is TRBV5-1, with D perhaps matching TRBD1 (5 bases). Germline CDR1 and CDR2: SGHRS and YFSETQ. Trimming cost V 0 bases and J 6 bases, with 12 bases left between them. The CDR3 has 14 residues. The CDR3 DNA follows: TGCGCCAGCAGCTTGGCTCAGGGTGAGGATGGCTACACCTTC. Encoded protein: CASSLAQGEDGYTF.

The chain links TRBV7-8 to TRBJ2-1; maybe TRBD2 (7 bases). V was clipped by 1 base and J by 8 bases, with 15 bases between them. The CDR3 consists of 15 residues. Germline V lookup: CDR1 SGHVS, CDR2 FQNEAQ. CDR3 coding DNA: TGTGCCAGCAGCTTAGAGGGGGGGGGCACGTATGAGCAGTTCTTC. This encodes CASSLEGGGTYEQFF.

This clonotype appeared once. The rearrangement joins TRBV4-1 to TRBJ2-2, with D perhaps being TRBD1 or TRBD2 (5 bases each). Trimming took 6 bases from V and 4 from J, leaving 21 bases between them. This CDR3 spans 17 amino acids. CDR1 is MGHRA, CDR2 YSYEKL, per germline. CDR3 protein: CASSQPLGEIGTGELFF. Written as DNA, the CDR3 is TGCGCCAGCAGTCAGCCCCTAGGGGAGATCGGCACCGGGGAGCTGTTTTTT.

V is TRBV30 and J is TRBJ2-5; 10 nucleotides line up with TRBD1. The germline V gene has CDR1 GTSNPN and CDR2 SVGIG (reference sequence). The CDR3 length is 15 residues. V lost 4 bases and J lost 3; bases outside the gene matches: 8. The CDR3 DNA reads TGTGCCTGGATTCGATCCGGGACAGGGGAAGAGACCCAGTACTTC. Encoded protein: CAWIRSGTGEETQYF.

This clonotype was observed a handful of times. The V gene is TRBV5-1, the J gene TRBJ2-1; 8 nucleotides line up with TRBD1. V lost 4 bases and J lost 15; bases outside the gene matches: 15. Germline-derived CDR1 and CDR2 are SGHRS and YFSETQ. CDR3 length: 14 amino acids. CDR3 coding DNA: TGCGCCAGCAGCCCGGATTGGACAGGGCTAGAGGGGTTCTTC. It codes for CASSPDWTGLEGFF. Using reference TRBV5-1 and TRBJ2-1 for the parts outside the CDR3, the full variable domain is KAGVTQTPRYLIKTRGQQVTLSCSPISGHRSVSWYQQTPGQGLQFLFEYFSETQRNKGNFPGRFSGRQFSNSRSEMNVSTLELGDSALYLCASSPDWTGLEGFFGPGTRLTVL.

The chain combines TRBV7-8 with TRBJ2-6, with D unresolved. Looked up from germline, CDR1 is SGHVS and CDR2 is FQNEAQ. This CDR3 contains 15 residues. Trimming removed 5 bases at V and 1 base at J, with 9 bases between. The CDR3: CASSPPPSGANVLTF. In DNA form, the CDR3 reads TGTGCCAGCAGCCCCCCCCCGTCTGGGGCCAACGTCCTGACTTTC.

The V call is TRBV3-1, the J call TRBJ1-2; maybe TRBD1 (5 bases). Trimming left V 3 bases short and J 4 bases short, with 15 bases between. The V gene's germline CDR1 is LGHDT and CDR2 YNNKEL (reference sequence). This CDR3 is built from 15 residues. CDR3 nucleotides: TGTGCCAGCAGCCAGGTTCCGGGACTACTCTATGGCTACACCTTC. It codes for CASSQVPGLLYGYTF. The full variable domain, rest sourced from reference TRBV3-1 and TRBJ1-2, is DTAVSQTPKYLVTQMGNDKSIKCEQNLGHDTMYWYKQDSKKFLKIMFSYNNKELIINETVPNRFSPKSPDKAHLNLHINSLELGDSAVYFCASSQVPGLLYGYTFGSGTRLTVV.

The chain couples TRBV4-1 to TRBJ1-1; possibly TRBD1 for D (5 bases). CDR3 size: 15 residues. V was pared by 1 base and J by 1 base, with 10 bases between. Germline loops: CDR1 MGHRA, CDR2 YSYEKL. The CDR3 region has the DNA TGCGCCAGCAGCCAAGGGCGGGGACGGAACACTGAAGCTTTCTTT. Its translation is CASSQGRGRNTEAFF.

This clonotype was seen a handful of times. The rearrangement uses TRBV12-3 or TRBV12-4 and TRBJ2-3; 7 bases are a match to TRBD1. Trimming removed 6 bases from V and 0 bases from J; junction bases left unmatched: 9. CDR3 size: 16 residues. The chain's CDR3 is CASRRRQGTSTDTQYF. CDR3 bases: TGTGCCAGCAGGCGGAGACAGGGTACTAGCACAGATACGCAGTATTTT.

The J gene is TRBJ1-2, the V gene TRBV5-5; 7 positions agree with TRBD1. Germline loops: CDR1 SGHKS, CDR2 YYEKEE (reference sequence). J was trimmed by 5 bases and V by 4 bases; bases with no gene match: 5. CDR3 length: 13 amino acids. The CDR3 here is CASSPHRGYGYTF. CDR3 in DNA: TGTGCCAGCAGCCCCCACAGGGGATATGGCTACACCTTC. The full variable domain, in which reference TRBV5-5 and TRBJ1-2 provide the parts outside the CDR3, is DAGVTQSPTHLIKTRGQQVTLRCSPISGHKSVSWYQQVLGQGPQFIFQYYEKEERGRGNFPDRFSARQFPNYSSELNVNALLLGDSALYLCASSPHRGYGYTFGSGTRLTVV.

This chain uses TRBV19 with TRBJ1-1; D remains unclear. Looked up from germline, CDR1 is LNHDA and CDR2 is SQIVND (reference sequence). This CDR3 has 15 amino acids. With 6 bases removed from V and 4 bases from J, the gap between germline ends came to 18 bases. The CDR3 nucleotides read TGTGCCAGTAGCCAGAACAGAGGCAGGTCCACTGAAGCTTTCTTT. It specifies CASSQNRGRSTEAFF. Filled out from reference TRBV19 and TRBJ1-1, the complete variable domain reads DGGITQSPKYLFRKEGQNVTLSCEQNLNHDAMYWYRQDPGQGLRLIYYSQIVNDFQKGDIAEGYSVSREKKESFPLTVTSAQKNPTAFYLCASSQNRGRSTEAFFGQGTRLTVV.

This clonotype came up a few times. The gene calls are TRBV29-1 and TRBJ2-4; no clear D gene. Germline CDR1 is SQVTM and CDR2 is ANQGSEA. The CDR3 spans 15 residues. V was clipped by 4 bases and J by 8 bases, with 21 bases between them. The DNA of the CDR3 is TGCAGCGTTGGAGATGGTGGGATAAAGGTTGACATTCAGTACTTC. Amino acid sequence: CSVGDGGIKVDIQYF.